The clone carrying this TCR beta chain was counted at least ten times. The antigen is undetermined. V dropped 5 bases and J dropped 1; count of bases not matched to a gene: 17. The CDR3 has 20 amino acids. Germline CDR1 reads SGHAT; CDR2 reads FQNNGV. The data were obtained in a study of CD8 T cells in ankylosing spondylitis. Study findings and constraints: Blood from ankylosing spondylitis patients appeared to carry a characteristic roughly 8-variant TCR beta motif. Disease-linked clones proved CD8+ and comparatively uncommon in peripheral blood. Matched ankylosing spondylitis synovial fluid reportedly showed significant enrichment of disease-linked clones. In synovial fluid and blood from reactive arthritis, some motif variants were previously reported.

The authors made TCR beta libraries by quantitative 5'-RACE with molecular barcodes. TCRdb passed the 5' RACE reads through MiXCR, listing each CDR3 protein once. Among roughly 350,000 distinct CDR3 sequences listed, approximately 8% were seen once. This TCR derives from a male donor with ankylosing spondylitis. The chain has TRBV11-2 and TRBJ2-1; 10 bases map to TRBD2. The sequenced material came from blood, either unsorted or a sorted T cell fraction (not recorded which). CDR3 DNA: TGTGCCAGCAGCGACAGCTCACTTAGCGGGAGGAGGGGGTCCTACAATGAGCAGTTCTTC. It encodes CASSDSSLSGRRGSYNEQFF.